The clone carrying this T cell receptor beta chain turned up a few times. What it recognizes is unknown. The data were obtained in a study of vaccination effects on CD4 cells after COVID-19. Study as a whole: Samples collected post-vaccine were obtained a median of 72 days after the second dose.

The germline V and J ends were trimmed by 2 bases and 4 bases, with 16 bases remaining between them. CDR1 and CDR2 (germline): KGHSH, LQKENI. The CDR3 runs 16 residues. Sequencing was preceded by expansion of antigen-specific CD4+ T cells with viral peptide pools in the ViraFEST assay. Having been cultured for 10 days, the cells underwent CD4+ T cell isolation. Vaccination of participants consisted of two doses of either the BNT162b2 or mRNA-1273 vaccine. The healthy vaccine recipients, who had no prior SARS-CoV-2 infection, showed negative nucleocapsid antibodies. Researchers swapped half the medium for IL-2 medium on both days 3 and 7. The table came from immunoSEQ multiplex PCR; TCRdb's copy has only in-frame clones and leaves some out. The repertoire includes 28,000 or so clones, about four fifths of them detected once, and 1.4% to 1.5% sits in the top ten.

The sample here was CD4+ T cells from PBMCs cultured with HCoV-NL63 spike peptides, taken after COVID-19 vaccination. The TCR originated in a human donor who received a COVID-19 vaccine. Some clones in this sample may be carry-over from other donors' samples. The chain links TRBV18 to TRBJ2-3; tentatively, D is TRBD1 or TRBD2 (6 bases each). The CDR3 loop is CASSPGTGWGADTQYF. The CDR3 DNA reads TGTGCCAGCTCACCAGGAACAGGGTGGGGGGCAGATACGCAGTATTTT.